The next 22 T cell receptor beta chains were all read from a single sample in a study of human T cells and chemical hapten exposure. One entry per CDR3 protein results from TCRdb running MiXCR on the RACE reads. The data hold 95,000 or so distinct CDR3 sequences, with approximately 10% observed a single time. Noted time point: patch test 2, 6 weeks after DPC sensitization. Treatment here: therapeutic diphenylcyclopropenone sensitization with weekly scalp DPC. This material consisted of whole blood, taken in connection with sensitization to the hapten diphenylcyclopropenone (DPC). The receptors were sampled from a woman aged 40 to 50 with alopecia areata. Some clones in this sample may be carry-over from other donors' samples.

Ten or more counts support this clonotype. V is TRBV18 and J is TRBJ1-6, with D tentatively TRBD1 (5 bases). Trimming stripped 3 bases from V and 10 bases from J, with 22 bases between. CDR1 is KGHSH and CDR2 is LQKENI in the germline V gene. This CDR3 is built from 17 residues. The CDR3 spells CASSPDPGIKGKSPLHF. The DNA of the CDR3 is TGTGCCAGCTCACCCGACCCAGGGATTAAGGGCAAATCACCCCTCCACTTT.

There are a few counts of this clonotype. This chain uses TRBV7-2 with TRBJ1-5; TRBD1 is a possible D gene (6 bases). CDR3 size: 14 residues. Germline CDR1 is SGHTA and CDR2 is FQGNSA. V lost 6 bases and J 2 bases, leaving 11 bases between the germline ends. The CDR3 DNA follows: TGTGCCAGCAGTCCCGCAGGGGGCAATCAGCCCCAGCATTTT. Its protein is CASSPAGGNQPQHF.

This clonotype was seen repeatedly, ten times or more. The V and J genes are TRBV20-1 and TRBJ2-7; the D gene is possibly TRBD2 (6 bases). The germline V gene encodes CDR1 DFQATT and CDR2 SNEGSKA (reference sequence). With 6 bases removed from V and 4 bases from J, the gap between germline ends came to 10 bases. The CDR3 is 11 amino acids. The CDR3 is CSAVGGYEQYF. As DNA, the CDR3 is TGCAGTGCGGTCGGGGGATACGAGCAGTACTTC.

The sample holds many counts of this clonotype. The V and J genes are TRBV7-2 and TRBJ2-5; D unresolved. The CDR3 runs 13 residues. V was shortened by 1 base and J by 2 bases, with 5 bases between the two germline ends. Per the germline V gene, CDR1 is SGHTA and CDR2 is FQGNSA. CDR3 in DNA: TGTGCCAGCAGCTTAGATCGGCAAGAGACCCAGTACTTC. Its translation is CASSLDRQETQYF.

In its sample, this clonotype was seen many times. CDR3 loop: CASSLAGSSYEQYF. CDR3 sequence (DNA): TGTGCCAGCAGCTTAGCGGGTTCCTCCTACGAGCAGTACTTC. The chain recombines TRBV7-2 with TRBJ2-7; the D is unclear. The ends were cut back, 0 bases at V and 0 bases at J, with 6 bases in the middle. CDR1 and CDR2 from the germline V gene are SGHTA and FQGNSA. The CDR3 is 14 residues long.

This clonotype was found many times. The CDR3, as DNA: TGTGCCAGCAGCTTGCTCCGGGACACTAACTATGGCTACACCTTC. This translates into CASSLLRDTNYGYTF. The chain links TRBV5-5 to TRBJ1-2, with D perhaps matching TRBD1 (6 bases). CDR3 length: 15 residues. The V and J ends lost 1 base and 0 bases respectively, with 10 bases between them. Germline V lookup: CDR1 SGHKS, CDR2 YYEKEE (reference sequence). Full variable domain (remainder filled in from reference TRBV5-5 and TRBJ1-2): DAGVTQSPTHLIKTRGQQVTLRCSPISGHKSVSWYQQVLGQGPQFIFQYYEKEERGRGNFPDRFSARQFPNYSSELNVNALLLGDSALYLCASSLLRDTNYGYTFGSGTRLTVV.

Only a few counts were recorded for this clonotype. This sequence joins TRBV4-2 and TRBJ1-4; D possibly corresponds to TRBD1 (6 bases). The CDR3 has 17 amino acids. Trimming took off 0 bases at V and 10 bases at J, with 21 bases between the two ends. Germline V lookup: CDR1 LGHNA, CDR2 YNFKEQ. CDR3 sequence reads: CASSQDVGGAGVLKLFF. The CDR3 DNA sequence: TGTGCCAGCAGCCAAGATGTGGGGGGGGCAGGCGTTCTAAAACTGTTTTTT.

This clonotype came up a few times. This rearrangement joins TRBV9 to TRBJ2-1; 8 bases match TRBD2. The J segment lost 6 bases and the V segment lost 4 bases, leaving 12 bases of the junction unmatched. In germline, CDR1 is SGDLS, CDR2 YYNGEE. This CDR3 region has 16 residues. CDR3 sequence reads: CASSPRPRGGLNEQFF. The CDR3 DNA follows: TGTGCCAGCAGCCCCCGCCCCCGGGGGGGCCTCAATGAGCAGTTCTTC.

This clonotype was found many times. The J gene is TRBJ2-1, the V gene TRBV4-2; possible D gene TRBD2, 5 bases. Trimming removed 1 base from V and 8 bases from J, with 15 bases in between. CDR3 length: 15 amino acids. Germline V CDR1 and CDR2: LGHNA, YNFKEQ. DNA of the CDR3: TGTGCCAGCAGCCAAGCGACGACTAATGACTATGAGCAGTTCTTC. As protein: CASSQATTNDYEQFF.

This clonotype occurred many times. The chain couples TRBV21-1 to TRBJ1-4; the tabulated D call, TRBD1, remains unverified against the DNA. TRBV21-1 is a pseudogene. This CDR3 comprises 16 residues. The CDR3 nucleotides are TGTGCCAGCAGCAAAGGGCGACAGGGTGAAAAAGAAAAACTGTTTTTT. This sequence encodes CASSKGRQGEKEKLFF.

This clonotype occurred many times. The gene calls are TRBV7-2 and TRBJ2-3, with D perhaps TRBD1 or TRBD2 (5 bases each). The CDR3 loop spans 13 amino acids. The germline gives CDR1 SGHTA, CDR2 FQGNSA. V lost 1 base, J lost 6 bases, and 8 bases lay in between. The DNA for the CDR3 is TGTGCCAGCAGCTTAGGAGGGGAGGATACGCAGTATTTT. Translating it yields CASSLGGEDTQYF.

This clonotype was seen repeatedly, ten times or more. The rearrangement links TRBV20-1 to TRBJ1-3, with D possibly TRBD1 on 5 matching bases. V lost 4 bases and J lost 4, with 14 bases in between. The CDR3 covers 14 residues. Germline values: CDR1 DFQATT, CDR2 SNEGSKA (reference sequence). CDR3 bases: TGCAGTGCTATGGGAGGGGTATCAGGAAACACCATATATTTT. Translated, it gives CSAMGGVSGNTIYF.

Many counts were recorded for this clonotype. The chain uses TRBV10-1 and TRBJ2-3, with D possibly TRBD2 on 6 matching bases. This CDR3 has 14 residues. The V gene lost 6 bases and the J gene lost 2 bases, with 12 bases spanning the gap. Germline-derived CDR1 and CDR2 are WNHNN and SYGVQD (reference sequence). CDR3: CASSPGEPTDTQYF. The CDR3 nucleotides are TGCGCCAGCAGCCCGGGGGAACCCACAGATACGCAGTATTTT.

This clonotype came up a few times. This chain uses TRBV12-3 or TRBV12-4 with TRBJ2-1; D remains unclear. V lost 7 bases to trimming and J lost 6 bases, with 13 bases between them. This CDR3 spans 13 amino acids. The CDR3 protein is CASTPPGPNEQFF. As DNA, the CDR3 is TGTGCCAGCACCCCTCCCGGTCCCAATGAGCAGTTCTTC.

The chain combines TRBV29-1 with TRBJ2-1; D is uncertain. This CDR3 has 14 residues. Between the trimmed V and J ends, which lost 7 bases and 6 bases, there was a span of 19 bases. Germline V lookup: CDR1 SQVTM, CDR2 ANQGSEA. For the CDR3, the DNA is TGCAGCGGATCCGATACGCATAGAGGCAATGAGCAGTTCTTC. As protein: CSGSDTHRGNEQFF.

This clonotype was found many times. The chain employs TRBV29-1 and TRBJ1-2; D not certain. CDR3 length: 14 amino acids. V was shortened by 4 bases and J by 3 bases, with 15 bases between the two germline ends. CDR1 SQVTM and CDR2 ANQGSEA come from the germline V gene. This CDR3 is CSVVRPQPDYGYTF. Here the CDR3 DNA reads TGCAGCGTTGTTCGGCCACAGCCCGACTATGGCTACACCTTC.

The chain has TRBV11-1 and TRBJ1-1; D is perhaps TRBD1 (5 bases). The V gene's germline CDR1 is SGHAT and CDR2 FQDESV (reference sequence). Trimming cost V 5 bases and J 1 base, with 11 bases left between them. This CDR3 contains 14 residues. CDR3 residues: CASSTGQKNTEAFF. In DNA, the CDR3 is TGTGCCAGCAGCACCGGACAAAAGAACACTGAAGCTTTCTTT.

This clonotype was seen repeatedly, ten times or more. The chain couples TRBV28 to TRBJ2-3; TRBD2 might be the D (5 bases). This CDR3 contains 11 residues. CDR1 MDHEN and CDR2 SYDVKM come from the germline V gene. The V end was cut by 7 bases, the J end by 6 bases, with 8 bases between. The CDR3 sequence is CASTSGDTQYF. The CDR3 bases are TGTGCCAGCACGTCGGGGGATACGCAGTATTTT.

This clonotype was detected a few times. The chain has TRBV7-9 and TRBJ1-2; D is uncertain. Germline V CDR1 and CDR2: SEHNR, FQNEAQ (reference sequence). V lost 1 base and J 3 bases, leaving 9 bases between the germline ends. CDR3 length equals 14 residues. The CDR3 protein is CASSLEAADYGYTF. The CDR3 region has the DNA TGTGCCAGCAGCTTAGAAGCCGCCGACTATGGCTACACCTTC.

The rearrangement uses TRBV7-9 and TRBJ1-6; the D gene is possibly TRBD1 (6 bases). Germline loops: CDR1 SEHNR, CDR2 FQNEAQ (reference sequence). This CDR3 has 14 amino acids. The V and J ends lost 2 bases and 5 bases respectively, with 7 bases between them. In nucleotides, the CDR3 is TGTGCCAGCAGCTTACGGACAGATAATTCACCCCTCCACTTT. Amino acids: CASSLRTDNSPLHF.

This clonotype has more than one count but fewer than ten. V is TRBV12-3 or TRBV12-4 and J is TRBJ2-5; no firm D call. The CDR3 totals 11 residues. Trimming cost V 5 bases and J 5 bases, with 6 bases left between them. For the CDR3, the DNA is TGTGCCAGCAGTACCGGGGAGACCCAGTACTTC. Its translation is CASSTGETQYF.

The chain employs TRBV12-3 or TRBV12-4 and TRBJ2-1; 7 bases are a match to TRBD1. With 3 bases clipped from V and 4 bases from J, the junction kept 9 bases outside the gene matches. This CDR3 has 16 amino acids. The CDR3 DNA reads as TGTGCCAGCAGTTTCCCGACAGGGATGGGTTACAATGAGCAGTTCTTC. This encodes CASSFPTGMGYNEQFF.